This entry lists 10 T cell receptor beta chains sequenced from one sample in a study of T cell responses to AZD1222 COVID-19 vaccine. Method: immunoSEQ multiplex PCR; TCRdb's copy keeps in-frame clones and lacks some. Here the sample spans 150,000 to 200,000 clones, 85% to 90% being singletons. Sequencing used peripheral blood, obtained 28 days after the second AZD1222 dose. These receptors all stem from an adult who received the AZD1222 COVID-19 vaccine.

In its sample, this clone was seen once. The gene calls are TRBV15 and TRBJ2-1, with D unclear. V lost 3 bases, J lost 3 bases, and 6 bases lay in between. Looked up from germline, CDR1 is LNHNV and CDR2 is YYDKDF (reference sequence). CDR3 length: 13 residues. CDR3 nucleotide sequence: TGTGCCACCAGCAGGTTACTCTACAATGAGCAGTTCTTC. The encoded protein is CATSRLLYNEQFF.

The CDR3 DNA follows: TGCGCCAGCAGCTCAGCCGGCGTAGATACGCAGTATTTT. Translation: CASSSAGVDTQYF. The chain has TRBV5-1 and TRBJ2-3; D unresolved. The V and J ends lost 3 bases and 5 bases respectively, with 10 bases between them. The CDR3 runs 13 residues. CDR1 is SGHRS, CDR2 YFSETQ, per germline.

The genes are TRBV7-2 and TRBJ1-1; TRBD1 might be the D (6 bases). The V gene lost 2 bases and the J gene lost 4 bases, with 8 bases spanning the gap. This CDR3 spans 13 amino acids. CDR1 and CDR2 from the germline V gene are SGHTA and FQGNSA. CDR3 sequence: CASSLNRATEAFF. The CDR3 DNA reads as TGTGCCAGCAGCTTAAACAGGGCCACTGAAGCTTTCTTT.

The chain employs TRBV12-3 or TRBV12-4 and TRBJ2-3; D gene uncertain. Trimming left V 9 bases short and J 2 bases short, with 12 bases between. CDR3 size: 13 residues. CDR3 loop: CASGIGFTDTQYF. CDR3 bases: TGTGCCAGTGGAATCGGCTTCACAGATACGCAGTATTTT.

CDR3 loop: CASSGLAVGTGELFF. CDR3 DNA sequence: TGTGCCAGCAGTGGACTAGCGGTCGGCACCGGGGAGCTGTTTTTT. The chain carries TRBV2 and TRBJ2-2, with 9 bases fitting TRBD2. The CDR3 has 15 residues. Germline loops: CDR1 SNHLY, CDR2 FYNNEI. V lost 4 bases, J lost 4 bases, and 4 bases stayed unmatched.

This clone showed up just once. The CDR3 spells CASTGTEVAYTF. The CDR3 region has the DNA TGTGCCAGCACCGGGACGGAGGTTGCCTACACCTTC. This chain links TRBV6-6 with TRBJ1-2, with TRBD1 as a possible D gene (5 bases). The CDR3 has 12 residues. The V gene's germline CDR1 is MNHNY and CDR2 SVGAGI (reference sequence). Trimming took 7 bases from V and 10 from J, leaving 16 bases between them.

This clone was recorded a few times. CDR3 sequence: CASSLEIAGSSYEQYF. The CDR3 DNA reads as TGTGCCAGCAGTTTAGAGATAGCGGGATCCTCCTACGAGCAGTACTTC. V gene TRBV28 combines with J gene TRBJ2-7; 8 bases align to TRBD2. The CDR3 consists of 16 residues. Germline CDR1 and CDR2: MDHEN and SYDVKM. The trim removed 2 bases at V and 0 bases at J, leaving 6 bases unmatched.

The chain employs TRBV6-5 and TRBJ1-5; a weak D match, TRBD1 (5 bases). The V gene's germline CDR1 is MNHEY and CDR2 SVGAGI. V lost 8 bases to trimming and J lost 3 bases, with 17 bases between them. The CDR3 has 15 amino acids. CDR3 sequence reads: CASLPGRGFNQPQHF. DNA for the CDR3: TGTGCCAGCCTCCCCGGAAGGGGTTTCAATCAGCCCCAGCATTTT.

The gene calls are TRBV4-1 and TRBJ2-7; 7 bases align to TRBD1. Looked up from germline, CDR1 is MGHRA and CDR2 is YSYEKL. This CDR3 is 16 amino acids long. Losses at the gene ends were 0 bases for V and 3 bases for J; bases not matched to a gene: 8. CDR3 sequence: CASSQEKKGQYYEQYF. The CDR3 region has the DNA TGCGCCAGCAGCCAAGAGAAAAAGGGACAGTACTACGAGCAGTACTTC.

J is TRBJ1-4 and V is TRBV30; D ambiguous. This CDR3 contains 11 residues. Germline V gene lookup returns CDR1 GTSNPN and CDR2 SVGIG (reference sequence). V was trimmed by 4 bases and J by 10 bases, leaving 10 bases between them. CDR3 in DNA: TGTGCCTGGACCGCCTACGGAAAACTGTTTTTT. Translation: CAWTAYGKLFF.